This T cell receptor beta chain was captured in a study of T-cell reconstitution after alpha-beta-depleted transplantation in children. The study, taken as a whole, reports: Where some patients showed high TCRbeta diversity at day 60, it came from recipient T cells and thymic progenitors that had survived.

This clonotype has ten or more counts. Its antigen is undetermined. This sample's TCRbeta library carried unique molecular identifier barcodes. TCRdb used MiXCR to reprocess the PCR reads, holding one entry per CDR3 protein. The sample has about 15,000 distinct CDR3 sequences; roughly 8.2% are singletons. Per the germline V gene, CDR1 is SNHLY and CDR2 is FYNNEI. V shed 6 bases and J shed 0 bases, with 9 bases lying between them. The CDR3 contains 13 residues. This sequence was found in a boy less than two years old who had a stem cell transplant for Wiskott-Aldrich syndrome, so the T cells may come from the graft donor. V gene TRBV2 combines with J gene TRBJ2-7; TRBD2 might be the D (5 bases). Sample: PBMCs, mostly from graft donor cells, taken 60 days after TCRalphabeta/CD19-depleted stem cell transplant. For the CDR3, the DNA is TGTGCCAGCAGGCGCCGGGACTCCTACGAGCAGTACTTC. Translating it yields CASRRRDSYEQYF. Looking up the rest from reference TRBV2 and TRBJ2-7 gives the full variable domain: EPEVTQTPSHQVTQMGQEVILRCVPISNHLYFYWYRQILGQKVEFLVSFYNNEISEKSEIFDDQFSVERPDGSNFTLKIRSTKLEDSAMYFCASRRRDSYEQYFGPGTRLTVT.